This entry is about one TCR beta chain. This clone's antigen is unknown. Per-base qualities were not stored, and no clone one base away is much larger. TCRbeta CDR3 regions were sequenced with the immunoSEQ Assay. After extraction, genomic DNA underwent amplification by bias-controlled multiplex PCR, followed by high-throughput sequencing. Turning to the authors' computational methods: To quantify the absolute abundance of each unique TCRbeta CDR3 region, sequences were collapsed and filtered. T cell fraction was estimated by normalizing TCRbeta template counts to usable DNA, which was measured by amplifying reference genes present in all nucleated cells. Repertoire TCRs were annotated as SARS-CoV-2-specific by exact matching of V gene, CDR3 amino acid sequence and J gene to a known reactive TCR set. The reference SARS-CoV-2 TCR set was derived from MIRA and filtered for enrichment in COVID-19-positive ImmuneCODE repertoires, a step that removed public or cross-reactive TCRs. Using the MIRA antigens, annotated TCRs were further analysed by specific ORF or by position within an ORF. Depth was the summed frequency of annotated unique rearrangements, while breadth was defined as annotated unique rearrangements over total unique productive rearrangements. TCR breadth was compared between groups using two-sided Wilcoxon rank-sum tests. The table comes from immuneACCESS by way of TCRdb, which keeps in-frame sequences with V and J called. Part of the clones is missing from these tables; in studies checked, under half for an unresolved V gene and the rest for unknown reasons. The DNA was the basis for D and trimming; V, J and clone size are from that table. The sample table records 200,000 to 300,000 clones; 87% of these occur just once. The ten largest clones capture just under 3% of the sample.

The sample is drawn from a study of Ad26.COV2.S vaccination and SARS-CoV-2 variants (dated by TCRdb to the early 2020s). Describing the broader study: Donors in the vaccine arm were drawn from COV1001, a multicentre, randomized, double-blind, placebo-controlled phase I-IIa trial testing Ad26.COV2.S in healthy adults. The specificity and breadth of SARS-CoV-2-reactive T cell receptors after Ad26.COV2.S vaccination were assessed by TCRbeta repertoire sequencing. Blinding of investigators to trial group allocation was maintained during experiments and outcome assessment. Ad26.COV2.S was administered intramuscularly at 5 x 10^10 or 1 x 10^11 viral particles, either as a single shot or as two shots given 56 days apart. The TCR-sequenced set comprised about 32 samples: some 20 Ad26.COV2.S vaccine recipients, 5 placebo recipients and 8 SARS-CoV-2 convalescent individuals. Trial participants were randomized into five groups of five: low-dose or high-dose Ad26.COV2.S given once or twice, or placebo on both occasions.

The CDR3, from cysteine to phenylalanine, totals 13 residues. Only the CDR3 DNA is retained, 39 bases long and in frame from the first base. V and J lose 8 bases and 0 bases, and a span of 9 bases separates them. CDR1 and CDR2, looked up from the germline V gene, are MRHNA and SNTAGT. The sample's treatment or condition label is to be understood as: roughly 19 received Ad26.COV2.S at low or high dose, single or two shots; about 5 received placebo; per-sample allocation not given. Repertoires of vaccine and placebo recipients were sequenced from samples taken on day 63 after the first injection. In Cohort 1b, 25 to 30 adults aged 18-55 years were enrolled at a single site in Boston, USA, between 29 July and 7 August 2020. Ad26.COV2.S was a replication-incompetent adenovirus type 26 vector that expressed a prefusion-stabilized SARS-CoV-2 spike protein derived from the original Wuhan strain. Broader findings and caveats from the paper: Vaccine and placebo recipients had comparable non-spike TCR breadth, which fits with the vaccine containing only spike. Substantial breadth of spike-specific CD8+ and CD4+ T cell responses was reported after vaccination. Ad26.COV2.S recipients had higher spike-specific TCR breadth than placebo recipients (P = 0.0014). The study was not powered to compare responses between vaccine doses or regimens. It was noted by the authors that total T cell responses may have been underestimated by the TCR breadth and depth analyses.

The sequencing used peripheral blood, collected in a trial of Ad26.COV2.S vaccine versus placebo. This TCR came from a person aged 18-65 years who received the Ad26.COV2.S COVID-19 vaccine or a placebo. This chain is built from TRBV6-4 and TRBJ2-3; no D gene is confidently identified. The base sequence is TGTGCCAGCGCTGCTTCCAGCACAGATACGCAGTATTTT. This translates into CASAASSTDTQYF.